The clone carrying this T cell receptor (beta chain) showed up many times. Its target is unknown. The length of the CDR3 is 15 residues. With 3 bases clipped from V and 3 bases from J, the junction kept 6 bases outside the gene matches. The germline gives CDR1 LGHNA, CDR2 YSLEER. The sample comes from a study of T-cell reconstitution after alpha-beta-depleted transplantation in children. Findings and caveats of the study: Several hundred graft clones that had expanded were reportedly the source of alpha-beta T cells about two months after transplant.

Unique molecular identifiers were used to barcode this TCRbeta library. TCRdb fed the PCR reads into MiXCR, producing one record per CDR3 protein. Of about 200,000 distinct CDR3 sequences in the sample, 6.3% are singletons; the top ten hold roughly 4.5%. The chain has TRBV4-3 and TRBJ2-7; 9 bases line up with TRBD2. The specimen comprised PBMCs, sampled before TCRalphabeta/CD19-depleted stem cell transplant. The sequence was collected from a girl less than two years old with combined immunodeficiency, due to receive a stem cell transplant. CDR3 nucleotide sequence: TGCGCCAGCAGCCAGGATAGCGGGGGCCTCTACGAGCAGTACTTC. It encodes CASSQDSGGLYEQYF.